The 19 T cell receptor beta chains in this list originate from one sample, sequenced in a study of a mutant IDH1 vaccine in newly diagnosed glioma. The time point is: baseline, week 1 (first vaccination visit). Noted treatment: pre-vaccination baseline after standard-of-care therapy. The table came from immunoSEQ multiplex PCR; TCRdb's copy has only in-frame clones and leaves some out. The top ten hold roughly 6.9% of the sample, which has some 95,000 clones, around 77% seen once. The specimen comprised PBMCs, sampled from a glioma patient treated with radiotherapy, temozolomide or both. The source of these receptors is a man aged 35-49 years with glioma.

The J gene is TRBJ2-5, the V gene TRBV28, with TRBD1 matching 8 bases. The V segment lost 7 bases and the J segment 5 bases; nucleotides outside the gene matches: 12. The germline V gene encodes CDR1 MDHEN and CDR2 SYDVKM. The CDR3 loop spans 15 amino acids. Here the CDR3 reads CASNPPQGALETQYF. The DNA for the CDR3 is TGTGCCAGCAATCCCCCTCAGGGGGCTCTGGAGACCCAGTACTTC.

This rearrangement joins TRBV7-2 to TRBJ2-5; no reliable D call. V lost 0 bases and J lost 2, with 10 bases in between. CDR3 length: 15 residues. Germline V lookup: CDR1 SGHTA, CDR2 FQGNSA. CDR3 sequence (DNA): TGTGCCAGCAGCTTAGCCAGAGGACCACAAGAGACCCAGTACTTC. Translation: CASSLARGPQETQYF.

This clone has just a few counts. The chain has TRBV7-9 and TRBJ2-3; 7 positions agree with TRBD1. Germline lookup yields CDR1 SEHNR and CDR2 FQNEAQ (reference sequence). Germline trimming cut 5 bases from V and 0 bases from J; bases unmatched to any gene: 5. The CDR3 sequence is 15 residues long. Here the CDR3 reads CASSLGTASTDTQYF. The DNA of the CDR3 is TGTGCCAGCAGCCTCGGGACAGCTAGCACAGATACGCAGTATTTT.

The chain has TRBV7-3 and TRBJ2-3; D unresolved. The CDR3 loop spans 15 amino acids. Looked up from germline, CDR1 is SGHTA and CDR2 is FQGTGA. V was shortened by 2 bases and J by 2 bases, with 11 bases between the two germline ends. In DNA, the CDR3 is TGTGCCAGCAGCTTAGGGCTGCGGAACACAGATACGCAGTATTTT. Translation: CASSLGLRNTDTQYF.

This clone is a singleton in its sample. This chain uses TRBV7-2 with TRBJ2-6, with D tentatively TRBD1 (5 bases). The CDR3 loop spans 16 amino acids. In germline, CDR1 is SGHTA, CDR2 FQGNSA. Trimming took off 5 bases at V and 2 bases at J, with 13 bases between the two ends. CDR3 protein: CASSRKEGAGANVLTF. CDR3 bases: TGTGCCAGCAGCCGGAAGGAAGGGGCTGGGGCCAACGTCCTGACTTTC.

The chain is built from TRBV11-2 and TRBJ2-7; 8 bases are shared with TRBD1. The CDR3 sequence is 15 residues long. In germline, CDR1 is SGHAT, CDR2 FQNNGV. The V segment lost 7 bases and the J segment 9 bases; nucleotides outside the gene matches: 17. Here the CDR3 reads CASTLGQGANWGQYF. CDR3 in DNA: TGTGCCAGCACCCTTGGCCAGGGGGCTAACTGGGGGCAGTACTTC.

This clone was detected only a few times. V usage is TRBV30 and J usage is TRBJ1-2; D gene unclear. The CDR3 is 11 amino acids. Between the trimmed V and J ends, which lost 4 bases and 8 bases, there was a span of 11 bases. Per the germline V gene, CDR1 is GTSNPN and CDR2 is SVGIG (reference sequence). The CDR3 bases are TGTGCCTGGAAATGGGGAGGCGGCTACACCTTC. It is translated as CAWKWGGGYTF.

In this sample, this clone turned up many times. The V gene is TRBV14, the J gene TRBJ1-6; 7 nucleotides align to TRBD1. Germline CDR1 is SGHDN and CDR2 is FVKESK. The trim removed 1 base at V and 6 bases at J, leaving 3 bases unmatched. CDR3 length: 15 residues. For the CDR3, the DNA is TGTGCCAGCAGCCAAGGACAGGGAATTAATTCACCCCTCCACTTT. The encoded protein is CASSQGQGINSPLHF.

V usage is TRBV4-3 and J usage is TRBJ2-1, with 10 bases fitting TRBD2. Germline CDR1 reads LGHNA; CDR2 reads YSLEER. The CDR3 contains 16 residues. V trimming: 0 bases; J trimming: 4 bases; junction bases outside the gene matches: 3. The CDR3 is CASSQEGTSVYNEQFF. The CDR3 region has the DNA TGCGCCAGCAGCCAAGAGGGGACTAGCGTATACAATGAGCAGTTCTTC.

The chain is built from TRBV5-4 and TRBJ1-3; TRBD1 aligns across 7 bases. With V trimmed by 2 bases and J by 5 bases, 4 bases remained unmatched. The CDR3 has 14 residues. Germline loops: CDR1 SGHNT, CDR2 YYREEE (reference sequence). This chain's CDR3 is CASSLDRVRNTIYF. The CDR3 region has the DNA TGTGCCAGCAGCTTAGACAGGGTTCGAAACACCATATATTTT.

This chain joins TRBV4-2 and TRBJ2-2; maybe TRBD1 (6 bases). Looked up from germline, CDR1 is LGHNA and CDR2 is YNFKEQ. The V gene lost 1 base and the J gene lost 7 bases, with 13 bases spanning the gap. The CDR3 sequence is 15 residues long. CDR3 sequence: CASSQGRGSDGELFF. CDR3 coding DNA: TGTGCCAGCAGCCAAGGCAGGGGTAGTGACGGGGAGCTGTTTTTT.

This clone has a handful of counts. This chain joins TRBV10-1 and TRBJ1-1; D is unclear. V was cut by 7 bases and J by 0 bases, with 6 bases left in between. The CDR3 runs 12 residues. CDR1 and CDR2 (germline): WNHNN, SYGVQD (reference sequence). CDR3 amino acids: CASKGMNTEAFF. The CDR3 nucleotides read TGCGCCAGCAAGGGTATGAACACTGAAGCTTTCTTT.

This clone was seen a handful of times. This chain joins TRBV25-1 and TRBJ1-6; the D is unclear. V lost 7 bases, J lost 3 bases, and 7 bases lay in between. Germline CDR1 reads MGHDK; CDR2 reads SYGVNS. This CDR3 has 13 residues. The CDR3 sequence is CASKALYNSPLHF. The CDR3 DNA is TGTGCCAGCAAGGCCCTCTATAATTCACCCCTCCACTTT.

The chain uses TRBV11-1 and TRBJ2-3; 8 bases align to TRBD2. The CDR3 extends over 15 amino acids. Per the germline V gene, CDR1 is SGHAT and CDR2 is FQDESV (reference sequence). Unmatched junction bases numbered 4, after V lost 3 bases and J lost 2 bases. CDR3 protein: CASSFKAGVTDTQYF. The CDR3 region has the DNA TGTGCCAGCAGCTTCAAAGCGGGAGTCACAGATACGCAGTATTTT. Together with reference TRBV11-1 and TRBJ2-3, the CDR3 gives the full variable domain: EAEVAQSPRYKITEKSQAVAFWCDPISGHATLYWYRQILGQGPELLVQFQDESVVDDSQLPKDRFSAERLKGVDSTLKIQPAELGDSAMYLCASSFKAGVTDTQYFGPGTRLTVL.

V gene TRBV6-5 combines with J gene TRBJ2-2, with a tentative D call TRBD1 (6 bases). This CDR3 has 15 residues. CDR1 is MNHEY and CDR2 is SVGAGI in the germline V gene. V lost 6 bases and J lost 1, with 12 bases in between. The DNA of the CDR3 is TGTGCCAGCAGAAACCAGGACAGGAACACCGGGGAGCTGTTTTTT. It translates to CASRNQDRNTGELFF.

V gene TRBV5-1 combines with J gene TRBJ1-2; TRBD1 might be the D (6 bases). CDR1 is SGHRS, CDR2 YFSETQ, per germline. V lost 0 bases, J lost 2 bases, and 11 bases lay in between. The CDR3 consists of 15 residues. Written as DNA, the CDR3 is TGCGCCAGCAGCTTGGCCGGCACAGGGAACTATGGCTACACCTTC. Its translation is CASSLAGTGNYGYTF.

The chain joins TRBV15 to TRBJ2-3; the D is unclear. The CDR3 is 17 amino acids. V was trimmed by 0 bases and J by 0 bases, leaving 13 bases between them. Germline CDR1 and CDR2: LNHNV and YYDKDF (reference sequence). The CDR3 DNA reads as TGTGCCACCAGCAGAGATCTCGAAACTATTAGCACAGATACGCAGTATTTT. Translation gives CATSRDLETISTDTQYF.

The DNA for the CDR3 is TGTGCCAGCAGCACGGGACTAGCCCCCCTCGAGCAGTACTTC. This codes for CASSTGLAPLEQYF. The chain recombines TRBV7-2 with TRBJ2-7; 9 positions agree with TRBD2. This CDR3 is built from 14 residues. Trimming at V came to 5 bases and at J to 6 bases, leaving 8 bases not matched to a gene. CDR1 SGHTA and CDR2 FQGNSA come from the germline V gene.

This clone has only a few counts. V is TRBV5-5 and J is TRBJ2-7, with a tentative D call TRBD1 (7 bases). Germline V lookup: CDR1 SGHKS, CDR2 YYEKEE (reference sequence). The CDR3 loop spans 16 amino acids. The V end lost 4 bases, the J end lost 3 bases, and 20 bases lay between the germline ends. The DNA of the CDR3 is TGTGCCAGCAGCATAATCCAGGGGGGTGGAGACTACGAGCAGTACTTC. It specifies CASSIIQGGGDYEQYF.